Listed here are 7 T cell receptor beta chains from one sample, sequenced in a study of T cells in narcolepsy. Method: immunoSEQ multiplex PCR; TCRdb's copy keeps in-frame clones and lacks some. This sample has 25,000 to 40,000 clones, with roughly 90% found just once. The sequenced material came from CD45RA- memory CD4+ T cells from PBMCs. These receptors were obtained from a human donor with narcolepsy.

The gene calls are TRBV6-6 and TRBJ1-3, with no clear D. V lost 6 bases and J 3 bases, leaving 15 bases between the germline ends. Germline loops: CDR1 MNHNY, CDR2 SVGAGI (reference sequence). The CDR3 covers 15 residues. The CDR3 sequence is CASSEMAQLGNTIYF. The CDR3 region has the DNA TGTGCCAGCAGCGAAATGGCCCAGCTTGGAAACACCATATATTTT.

The chain carries TRBV5-1 and TRBJ2-1; no clear D gene. V lost 0 bases and J lost 8, with 6 bases in between. Germline assignment: CDR1 SGHRS and CDR2 YFSETQ. The CDR3 consists of 12 residues. CDR3 nucleotide sequence: TGCGCCAGCAGCTTGGAGGCACATGAGCAGTTCTTC. This sequence encodes CASSLEAHEQFF.

This clone was detected once. V is TRBV9 and J is TRBJ2-1; TRBD1 agrees at 8 bases. This CDR3 contains 16 residues. The V gene's germline CDR1 is SGDLS and CDR2 YYNGEE. V gave up 0 bases and J gave up 5 bases; unmatched junction bases: 7. The CDR3 DNA follows: TGTGCCAGCAGCGTAGCTTCCGGACAGGGAGACAATGAGCAGTTCTTC. It codes for CASSVASGQGDNEQFF.

The rearrangement links TRBV4-1 to TRBJ2-1, with TRBD2 matching over 9 bases. The V gene's germline CDR1 is MGHRA and CDR2 YSYEKL. The CDR3 has 16 amino acids. V lost 4 bases, J lost 7 bases, and 11 bases stayed unmatched. The CDR3 nucleotides read TGCGCCAGCAGCCCCTTGGGAGCGGGGGGCGGGAATGAGCAGTTCTTC. Amino acids: CASSPLGAGGGNEQFF.

The chain is built from TRBV9 and TRBJ1-3; no clear D gene. The germline CDR1 and CDR2 sequences are SGDLS and YYNGEE. Trimming took 3 bases from V and 4 from J, leaving 8 bases between them. The length of the CDR3 is 13 residues. CDR3 in DNA: TGTGCCAGCAGCGCCCTCGGGGGAAACACCATATATTTT. Translated: CASSALGGNTIYF.

The gene calls are TRBV11-2 and TRBJ2-1; 9 bases match TRBD2. The V gene's germline CDR1 is SGHAT and CDR2 FQNNGV. The CDR3 is 16 amino acids. After removal of 3 bases from V and 4 bases from J, the junction contained 7 bases not matched to a gene. The CDR3 coding sequence is TGTGCCAGCAGCTTGCGTCTAGCGGGGATATACAATGAGCAGTTCTTC. Its translation is CASSLRLAGIYNEQFF.

This clone occurred once. The chain recombines TRBV10-2 with TRBJ1-4, with D uncertain. Germline lookup yields CDR1 WSHSY and CDR2 SAAADI. Between the trimmed V and J ends, which lost 2 bases and 8 bases, there was a span of 9 bases. This CDR3 has 13 residues. For the CDR3, the DNA is TGCGCCAGCAGTGAGGTGGTTGGGGAAAAACTGTTTTTT. Translated, it gives CASSEVVGEKLFF.